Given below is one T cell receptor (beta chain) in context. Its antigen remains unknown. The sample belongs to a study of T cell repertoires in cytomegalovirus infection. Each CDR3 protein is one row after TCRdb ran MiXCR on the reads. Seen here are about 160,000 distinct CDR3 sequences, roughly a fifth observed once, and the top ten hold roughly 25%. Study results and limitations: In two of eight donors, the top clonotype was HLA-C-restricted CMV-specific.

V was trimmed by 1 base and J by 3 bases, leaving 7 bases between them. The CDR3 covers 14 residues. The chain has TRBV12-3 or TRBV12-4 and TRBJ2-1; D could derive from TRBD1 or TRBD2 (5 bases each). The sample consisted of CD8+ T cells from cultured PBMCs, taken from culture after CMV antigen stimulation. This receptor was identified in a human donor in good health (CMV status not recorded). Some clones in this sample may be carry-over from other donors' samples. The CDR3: CASSLGGVYNEQFF. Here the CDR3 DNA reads TGTGCCAGCAGTTTAGGAGGGGTCTACAATGAGCAGTTCTTC.